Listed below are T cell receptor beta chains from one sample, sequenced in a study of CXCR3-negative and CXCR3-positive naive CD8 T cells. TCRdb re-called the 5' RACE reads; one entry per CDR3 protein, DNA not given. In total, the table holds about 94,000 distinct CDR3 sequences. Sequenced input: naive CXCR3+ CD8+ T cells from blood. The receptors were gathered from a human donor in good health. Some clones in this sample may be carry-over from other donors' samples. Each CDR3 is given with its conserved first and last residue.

CASRPFRITGGGETQYF	TRBV28	TRBJ2-5
CASSFGGTNYGYTF	TRBV12-3/TRBV12-4	TRBJ1-2
CASRFQHRAYYGYTF	TRBV12-2	TRBJ1-2
CATSRDGRRGGQETQYF	TRBV15	TRBJ2-5
CSGGQGLNSEQYF	TRBV29-1	TRBJ2-7
CASSPRAVYTEAFF	TRBV27	TRBJ1-1
CASSLSGGGGNEQFF	TRBV7-6	TRBJ2-1
CASSFGGEGDTQYF	TRBV5-1	TRBJ2-3
CSVEGAAEDSTDTQYF	TRBV29-1	TRBJ2-3
CASSPPGTNNEQFF	TRBV28	TRBJ2-1
CASSLGGEMEQYF	TRBV28	TRBJ2-7
CASSMGQGVEQYF	TRBV5-6	TRBJ2-7
CASSSLRERSYNEQFF	TRBV6-2/TRBV6-3	TRBJ2-1
CASSSPREGLDTQYF	TRBV12-3/TRBV12-4	TRBJ2-3
CSARTSGSKYEQYF	TRBV20-1	TRBJ2-7
CASSFSGVGGELFF	TRBV28	TRBJ2-2
CSVDGNTEAFF	TRBV29-1	TRBJ1-1
CASSETNTGKLFF	TRBV25-1	TRBJ2-2
CASGPLGPEQFF	TRBV7-2	TRBJ2-1
CATQPGGGNEQFF	TRBV27	TRBJ2-1
CASSPRLTSGVPDTQYF	TRBV7-6	TRBJ2-3
CATSEYIDSPLHF	TRBV5-1	TRBJ1-6
CASSPGQGYYGYTF	TRBV18	TRBJ1-2
CASSLAPEPTYNEQFF	TRBV5-1	TRBJ2-1
CATSEGTSDEQYF	TRBV15	TRBJ2-7
CASSQPHLGLYSYNEQFF	TRBV28	TRBJ2-1
CASSLGRIYNEQFF	TRBV12-3/TRBV12-4	TRBJ2-1
CASSFGLAPIQNEQFF	TRBV7-3	TRBJ2-1
CASWTGPTEAFF	TRBV2	TRBJ1-1
CASSPWEQGVDNEQFF	TRBV7-3	TRBJ2-1
CSAGTGRLKYEQYF	TRBV20-1	TRBJ2-7
CASSPPGFMLLNEQFF	TRBV14	TRBJ2-1
CASSSALEQYF	TRBV11-2	TRBJ2-7
CAIGTGREETQYF	TRBV10-3	TRBJ2-5
CSVEMGNQETQYF	TRBV29-1	TRBJ2-5
CSVGIRGGVEFCTF	TRBV29-1	TRBJ1-2
CSARVGYEQYF	TRBV20-1	TRBJ2-7
CASSLSGQYTGELFF	TRBV28	TRBJ2-2
CASSPPGGNEKLFF	TRBV27	TRBJ1-4
CASSPNLRSYEQYF	TRBV27	TRBJ2-7
CASDNQRTAGGDEQYF	TRBV28	TRBJ2-7